These T cell receptor beta chains were read from a single sample in a study of OX40 agonist ivuxolimab in advanced cancers. Assay used: immunoSEQ multiplex PCR; TCRdb lists only in-frame clones, some missing. The table lists tens of thousands of clones, 88% of them singletons. Sequencing used CD4+ or CD8+ T cells sorted from blood, obtained in a trial of the OX40 agonist ivuxolimab. The receptors come from an adult with an advanced solid tumor such as melanoma, head and neck, liver or kidney cancer. CDR3s include the opening cysteine and the closing phenylalanine or tryptophan. D genes are given only for firm matches. A row's size may be missing; if present it is once, few, many or a size class.

D	size	V	J	DNA	CDR3
NA	NA	TRBV20-1	TRBJ2-7	TGCAGTGCCCTAGACTACGAGCAGTACTTC	CSALDYEQYF
NA	NA	TRBV27	TRBJ1-1	TGTGCCAGCAGTCGATGGCAGGGGATAGGAACTGAAGCTTTCTTT	CASSRWQGIGTEAFF
NA	NA	TRBV4-1	TRBJ2-2	TGCGCCAGCAGCCGACCGACTAGTTCCGGGGAGCTGTTTTTT	CASSRPTSSGELFF
NA	once	TRBV20-1	TRBJ2-7	TGCAGTGCTAGGGAGGACGAGCAGTACTTC	CSAREDEQYF
NA	NA	TRBV29-1	TRBJ2-1	TGCAGCGTTGAAAGGCAGGCTACCTACAATGAGCAGTTCTTC	CSVERQATYNEQFF
NA	NA	TRBV19	TRBJ2-5	TGTGCCAGTAGTACCCGTCGAGGGGCGACCCAAGAGACCCAGTACTTC	CASSTRRGATQETQYF
NA	NA	TRBV19	TRBJ1-4	TGTGCCAGTACCCGGACAGTCAATGAAAAACTGTTTTTT	CASTRTVNEKLFF
TRBD1	NA	TRBV28	TRBJ2-5	TGTGCCAGCATTCCAGGGGGCCAAGAGACCCAGTACTTC	CASIPGGQETQYF
TRBD2	once	TRBV11-3	TRBJ2-1	TGTGCCAGCAGGTTCGGGGGGGAGCGCGGCAATGAGCAGTTCTTC	CASRFGGERGNEQFF
NA	NA	TRBV19	TRBJ1-3	TGTGCCAGTAGTAGAAGCTCTGGAAACACCATATATTTT	CASSRSSGNTIYF
TRBD2	NA	TRBV18	TRBJ2-3	TGTGCCAGCACCGACGTAACTAGCGGGAGTTCAGATACGCAGTATTTT	CASTDVTSGSSDTQYF
NA	NA	TRBV18	TRBJ1-5	TGTGCCAGCTCGGGGGGCAGCAATCAGCCCCAGCATTTT	CASSGGSNQPQHF
NA	NA	TRBV5-1	TRBJ2-1	TGCGCCAGCACCCTCCGGGGCGGCCCGGGGGATGAGCAGTTCTTC	CASTLRGGPGDEQFF